Each of the 9 T cell receptor beta chains below was sequenced from the same sample in a study of patients and donors after allogeneic stem cell transplantation. From the RT-PCR reads, TCRdb called clonotypes with MiXCR, one entry per CDR3 protein. This sample has hundreds of thousands of distinct CDR3 sequences; around 40% occur once, and the top ten carry about 9.9%. Sequencing used blood, either unsorted or a sorted T cell fraction (not recorded which). Receptors originate from a human donor who was either an allogeneic HSCT recipient or a stem cell or donor lymphocyte infusion donor (not recorded which). It is not recorded whose cells these are; they may come from a transplant donor.

In this sample, this clonotype turned up a few times. The chain links TRBV27 to TRBJ1-4; D might be TRBD1 (5 bases). The V end lost 2 bases, the J end lost 6 bases, and 7 bases lay between the germline ends. Germline CDR1 reads MNHEY; CDR2 reads SMNVEV (reference sequence). The CDR3 totals 13 residues. The CDR3 region is CASSLRGDEKLFF. DNA for the CDR3: TGTGCCAGCAGTTTACGGGGGGATGAAAAACTGTTTTTT.

The chain links TRBV25-1 to TRBJ1-5; TRBD1 matches 10 bases. Germline CDR1 MGHDK, CDR2 SYGVNS. J lost 2 bases, V lost 4 bases, and 5 bases had no gene match. The CDR3 covers 16 residues. CDR3: CASSGSGTGGNQPQHF. The CDR3 bases are TGTGCCAGCAGTGGCTCCGGGACAGGGGGCAATCAGCCCCAGCATTTT.

CDR3 residues: CASRTQGAGGYTF. CDR3 nucleotide sequence: TGTGCCAGCAGGACCCAGGGGGCTGGGGGCTACACCTTC. The rearrangement links TRBV6-6 to TRBJ1-2, with 8 bases identical to TRBD1. After removal of 6 bases from V and 8 bases from J, the junction contained 8 bases not matched to a gene. The CDR3 runs 13 residues. CDR1 is MNHNY, CDR2 SVGAGI, per germline (reference sequence).

This clonotype appeared a few times. The chain carries TRBV4-2 and TRBJ1-2, with unresolved D. Trimming shortened V by 1 base and J by 6 bases, and 6 bases separated the two germline ends. Germline values: CDR1 LGHNA, CDR2 YNFKEQ. CDR3 length: 12 amino acids. For the CDR3, the DNA is TGTGCCAGCAGCCAAGGACGGGATGGCTACACCTTC. The encoded protein is CASSQGRDGYTF.

CDR3 nucleotides: TGTGCCACCAGCACAGTCGTCGGGGCAGGCTATGGCTACACCTTC. Residues: CATSTVVGAGYGYTF. V gene TRBV15 combines with J gene TRBJ1-2, with a possible D match to TRBD1 (5 bases). Germline-derived CDR1 and CDR2 are LNHNV and YYDKDF (reference sequence). The CDR3 totals 15 residues. V lost 4 bases and J lost 4, with 16 bases in between.

The V gene is TRBV3-1, the J gene TRBJ1-2; D not resolved. This CDR3 is 13 amino acids long. Germline V gene lookup returns CDR1 LGHDT and CDR2 YNNKEL (reference sequence). With 0 bases removed from V and 6 bases from J, the gap between germline ends came to 8 bases. CDR3 nucleotides: TGTGCCAGCAGCCAAGATATCCGGGATGGCTACACCTTC. It is translated as CASSQDIRDGYTF.

This clonotype has a handful of counts. V is TRBV4-3 and J is TRBJ1-1; no clear D gene. CDR1 is LGHNA, CDR2 YSLEER, per germline. This CDR3 spans 14 amino acids. V was cut by 1 base and J by 4 bases, with 10 bases left in between. The CDR3 DNA reads TGCGCCAGCAGCCAAGGAAGCGGCAGCACTGAAGCTTTCTTT. As protein: CASSQGSGSTEAFF.

This chain links TRBV5-5 with TRBJ2-5, with no clear D. The CDR3 extends over 15 amino acids. V lost 1 base and J 0 bases, leaving 10 bases between the germline ends. The germline V gene has CDR1 SGHKS and CDR2 YYEKEE (reference sequence). CDR3 nucleotides: TGTGCCAGCAGCTTGTGGCACTTGTACCAAGAGACCCAGTACTTC. As protein: CASSLWHLYQETQYF.

V gene TRBV5-1 combines with J gene TRBJ1-2; TRBD1 aligns across 9 bases. This CDR3 has 15 residues. Losses at the gene ends were 0 bases for V and 5 bases for J; bases not matched to a gene: 5. Per the germline V gene, CDR1 is SGHRS and CDR2 is YFSETQ. CDR3 amino acids: CASSLEQGAVYGYTF. In nucleotides, the CDR3 is TGCGCCAGCAGCTTGGAACAGGGGGCGGTGTATGGCTACACCTTC.